The following is a T cell receptor beta chain sequence with its context. This clone was found a few times. The clone's antigen remains unknown. No base quality information exists; no much larger clone differs at one position. The CDR3 runs 16 residues from the cysteine to the phenylalanine. Just CDR3 DNA is preserved here, 48 bases in frame from base 1. The CDR1 and CDR2 encoded by the germline V gene (reference sequence) are MNHEY and SMNVEV. V and J lose 4 bases and 0 bases, and a span of 15 bases separates them. The donors were healthy, HIV-negative adults with no recently reported acute infections or vaccinations. Every donor was a Caucasian adult living in Nashville, Tennessee, USA. For unsorted samples, about 90 million PBMCs were counted, and genomic DNA was extracted using the QIAamp DNA Blood Mini kit. Blood was obtained by leukapheresis, after which PBMCs were separated by Ficoll-Histopaque density gradient centrifugation and cryopreserved in liquid nitrogen vapor phase.

Using the deep immunoSEQ assay, TCR CDR3 regions were amplified from genomic DNA by multiplex PCR. Extracted genomic DNA from each cell subset was spread evenly across all wells of several immunoSEQ 96-well plates, with each plate serving as a replicate. Each replicate PCR for unsorted PBMC received roughly 0.3 ug genomic DNA, equal to 30,000 or so T cell genomes. Unsorted PBMC genomic DNA was sequenced across ten immunoSEQ deep assay plates. The purified libraries were quantified using a Qubit 3.0 fluorometer, sized with a Bioanalyzer 2100, and then quantified again using the KAPA Library Quantification kit. Each immunoSEQ 96-well plate was sequenced on its own single-read 150-cycle Illumina NextSeq 550 flow cell. For the original study's pipeline: Because only junctional sequences without quality scores were contained in the immunoSEQ output, filtering matching that applied to full-length reads could not be performed. To assign V/J genes and CDR3, sequences were annotated against IMGT germline references using PyIR, a Python wrapper for IgBLAST v1.9. Reads were removed for weak V/J assignments (E-value above 1e-6), missing CDR3, stop codons, out-of-frame junctions, or ambiguous translated residues. V3J clonotypes were defined by identical inferred V gene, J gene, and CDR3 amino acid sequence. Percentage overlap between repertoires was computed as shared unique clonotypes divided by the size of the smaller repertoire. Repertoire richness was assessed with RTK rarefaction, the Chao1 estimator, and Recon v2.1 estimates of unobserved clonotypes. TCRdb limited this immuneACCESS table to in-frame rearrangements with V and J called. A share of clones is missing; checked studies link under half to unresolved V genes, and the rest is unexplained. V and J calls and clone size come straight from that table; D and trimming were deduced from the DNA. This sample lists 97,000 or so clones; over 40% were detected once. The ten largest clones represent more than 12% of the sample.

The data were taken from a study of shared clonotypes between healthy human individuals (dated by TCRdb to the early 2020s). Study-wide context: A few men and a couple of women, aged 18 to 49 years, made up the cohort. The study deeply sequenced blood TCR repertoires of about 5 healthy adults to estimate repertoire size and the extent of clonotype sharing between individuals. Different laboratories and diverse techniques were used to prepare libraries and sequence TCR repertoires, to increase sequencing depth and limit assay-specific biases. Between about 0.8 and 8.9 billion PBMCs per donor were obtained by leukapheresis.

Study-wide conclusions, independent of this receptor: Based on pairwise subsampling, the degree of clonotype sharing among donors was expected to be affected by sequencing depth. Because the study included only a small number of donors, the genetic and exposure-history diversity represented was limited. Sampling was limited to blood, and TCR repertoires in tissue likely differ from TCR repertoires in blood.

The source material was PBMCs. This TCR derives from a woman aged 35 to 49 in good health. Some clones in this sample may be carry-over from other donors' samples. The rearrangement joined TRBV27 to TRBJ2-5; TRBD2 is a weak D gene call, 6 bases matching. Here the CDR3 is given as CASSSWGVGDQETQYF. The DNA sequence is as follows: TGTGCCAGCAGTTCCTGGGGGGTTGGGGACCAAGAGACCCAGTACTTC.